This section outlines one T cell receptor (beta chain) sequence together with its context. The antigen is not known. Profiling relied on immunoSEQ multiplex PCR, and the TCRdb table lists in-frame clones only, not all of them. The data show more than 1.2 million clones, with about 98.5% seen just once and around 0.38% held by the top ten. This entry belongs to a study of shared clonotypes between healthy human individuals. Study-wide points: The study generally estimated greater richness for naive than memory subsets.

This receptor was identified in a man aged 25-40 years in good health. The material sequenced was naive CD4+ T cells sorted from blood. Subset in this sample: CD45RA+ positively selected.

CDR3 sequence (DNA): TGTGCCAGCAGTCACCGACAGGGTACCGGGGAGCTGTTTTTT. Translating it yields CASSHRQGTGELFF. The V and J genes are TRBV6-5 and TRBJ2-2; 7 positions match TRBD1. J gave up 5 bases and V 5 bases, and 5 bases lay outside the gene matches. This CDR3 is built from 14 residues. Germline-derived CDR1 and CDR2 are MNHEY and SVGAGI.